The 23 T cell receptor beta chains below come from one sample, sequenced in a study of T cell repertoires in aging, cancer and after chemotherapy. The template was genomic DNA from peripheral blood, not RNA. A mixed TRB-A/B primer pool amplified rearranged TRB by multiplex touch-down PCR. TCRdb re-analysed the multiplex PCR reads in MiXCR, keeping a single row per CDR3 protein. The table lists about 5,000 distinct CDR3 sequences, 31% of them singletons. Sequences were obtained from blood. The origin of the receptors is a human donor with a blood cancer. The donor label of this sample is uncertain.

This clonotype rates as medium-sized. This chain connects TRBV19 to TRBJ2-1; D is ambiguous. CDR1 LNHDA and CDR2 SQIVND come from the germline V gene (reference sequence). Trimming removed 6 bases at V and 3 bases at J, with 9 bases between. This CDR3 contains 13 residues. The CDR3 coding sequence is TGTGCCAGTAGCCCTACGCGCTACAATGAGCAGTTCTTC. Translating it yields CASSPTRYNEQFF.

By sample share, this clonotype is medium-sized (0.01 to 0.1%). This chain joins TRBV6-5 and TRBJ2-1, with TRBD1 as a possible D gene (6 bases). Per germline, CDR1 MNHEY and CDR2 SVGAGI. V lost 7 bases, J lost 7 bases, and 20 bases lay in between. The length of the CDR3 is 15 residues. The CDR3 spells CASNPRASRGNEQFF. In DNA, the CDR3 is TGTGCCAGCAACCCCCGGGCCTCAAGGGGGAATGAGCAGTTCTTC.

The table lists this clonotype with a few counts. CDR3 region: CASSPPGFSYEQYF. The CDR3 coding sequence is TGTGCCAGCAGTCCGCCAGGCTTCTCCTACGAGCAGTACTTC. The chain uses TRBV12-3 or TRBV12-4 and TRBJ2-7; D is uncertain. V was pared by 5 bases and J by 0 bases, with 11 bases between. The CDR3 length is 14 residues.

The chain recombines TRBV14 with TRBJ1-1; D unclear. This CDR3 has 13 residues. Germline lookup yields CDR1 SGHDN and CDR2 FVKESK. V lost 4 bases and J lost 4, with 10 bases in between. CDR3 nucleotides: TGTGCCAGCAGCCGTACCGGTCCCACTGAAGCTTTCTTT. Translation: CASSRTGPTEAFF.

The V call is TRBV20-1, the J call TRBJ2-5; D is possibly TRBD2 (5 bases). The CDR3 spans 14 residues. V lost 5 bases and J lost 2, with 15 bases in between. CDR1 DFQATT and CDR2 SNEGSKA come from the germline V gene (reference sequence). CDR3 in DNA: TGCAGTGCTGCCTCGGGGTCGTGGCAAGAGACCCAGTACTTC. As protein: CSAASGSWQETQYF.

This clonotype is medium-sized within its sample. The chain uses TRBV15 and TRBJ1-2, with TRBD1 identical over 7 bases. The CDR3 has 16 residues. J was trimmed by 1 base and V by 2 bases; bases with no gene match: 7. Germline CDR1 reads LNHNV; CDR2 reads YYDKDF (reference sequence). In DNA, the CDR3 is TGTGCCACCAGCAGAAGACAGGGAATCGGTAACTATGGCTACACCTTC. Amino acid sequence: CATSRRQGIGNYGYTF.

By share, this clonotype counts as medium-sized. The CDR3 region has the DNA TGTGCCAGCAGCTCCTCCGGACAGGGGGCCTACGAGCAGTACTTC. Residues: CASSSSGQGAYEQYF. The chain employs TRBV13 and TRBJ2-7, with 10 bases fitting TRBD1. This CDR3 spans 15 amino acids. With 4 bases clipped from V and 2 bases from J, the junction kept 5 bases outside the gene matches. Germline CDR1 and CDR2: PRHDT and FYEKMQ (reference sequence).

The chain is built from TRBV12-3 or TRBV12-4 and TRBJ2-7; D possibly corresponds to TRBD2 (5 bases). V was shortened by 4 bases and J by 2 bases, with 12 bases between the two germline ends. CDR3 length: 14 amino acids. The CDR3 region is CASSYGEGPYEQYF. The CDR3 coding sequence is TGTGCCAGCAGTTACGGCGAGGGCCCCTACGAGCAGTACTTC.

The CDR3 nucleotides are TGTGCCAGTAGTACCCGGGACAGCCATCAGCCCCAGCATTTT. Amino acids: CASSTRDSHQPQHF. The V gene is TRBV19, the J gene TRBJ1-5; 7 bases agree with TRBD1. V shed 4 bases, J shed 5 bases, and the junction held 5 bases outside the gene matches. The CDR3 is 14 residues long. Per germline, CDR1 LNHDA and CDR2 SQIVND (reference sequence).

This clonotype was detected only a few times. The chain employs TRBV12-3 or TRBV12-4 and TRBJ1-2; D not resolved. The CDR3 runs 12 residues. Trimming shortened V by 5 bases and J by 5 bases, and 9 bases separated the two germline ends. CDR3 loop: CASSPSLYGYTF. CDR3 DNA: TGTGCCAGCAGTCCCTCACTGTATGGCTACACCTTC.

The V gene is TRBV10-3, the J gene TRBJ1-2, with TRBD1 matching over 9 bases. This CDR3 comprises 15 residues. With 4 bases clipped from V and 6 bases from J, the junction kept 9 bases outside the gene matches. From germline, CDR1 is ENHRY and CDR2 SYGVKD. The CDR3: CAISASGTGSDGYTF. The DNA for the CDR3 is TGTGCCATCAGTGCAAGCGGGACAGGGTCAGATGGCTACACCTTC.

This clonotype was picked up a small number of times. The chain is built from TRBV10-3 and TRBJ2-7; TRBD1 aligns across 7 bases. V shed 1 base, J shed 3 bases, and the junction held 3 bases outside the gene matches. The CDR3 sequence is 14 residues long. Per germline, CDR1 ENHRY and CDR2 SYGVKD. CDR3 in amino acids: CAISELRQGYEQYF. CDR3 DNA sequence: TGTGCCATCAGTGAGTTGAGACAGGGCTACGAGCAGTACTTC.

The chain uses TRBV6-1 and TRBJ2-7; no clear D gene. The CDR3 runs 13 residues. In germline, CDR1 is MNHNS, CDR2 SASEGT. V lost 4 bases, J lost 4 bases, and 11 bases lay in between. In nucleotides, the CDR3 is TGTGCCAGCAGTGGTAGGGCTAGTTACGAGCAGTACTTC. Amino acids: CASSGRASYEQYF.

CDR3 bases: TGTGCCAGCAGCAAAGACAGGGCGATCAATCAGCCCCAGCATTTT. It yields the protein CASSKDRAINQPQHF. The chain uses TRBV7-2 and TRBJ1-5; 7 bases fit TRBD1. The germline CDR1 and CDR2 sequences are SGHTA and FQGNSA. The J segment lost 3 bases and the V segment lost 5 bases, leaving 7 bases of the junction unmatched. This CDR3 has 15 residues.

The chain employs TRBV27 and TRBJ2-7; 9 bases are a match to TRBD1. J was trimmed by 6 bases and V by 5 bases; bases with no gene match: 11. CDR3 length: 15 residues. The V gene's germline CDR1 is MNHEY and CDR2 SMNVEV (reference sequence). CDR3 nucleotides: TGTGCCAGCAGTCCGGACAGGGGCTTCTTTTCCGAGCAGTACTTC. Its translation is CASSPDRGFFSEQYF.

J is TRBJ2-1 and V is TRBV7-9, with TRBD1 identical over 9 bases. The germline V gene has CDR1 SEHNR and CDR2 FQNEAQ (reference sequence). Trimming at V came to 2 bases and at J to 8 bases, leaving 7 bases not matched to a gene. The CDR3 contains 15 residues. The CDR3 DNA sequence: TGTGCCAGCAGCTTAACAGGGGGCTCTGGCGATGAGCAGTTCTTC. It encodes CASSLTGGSGDEQFF.

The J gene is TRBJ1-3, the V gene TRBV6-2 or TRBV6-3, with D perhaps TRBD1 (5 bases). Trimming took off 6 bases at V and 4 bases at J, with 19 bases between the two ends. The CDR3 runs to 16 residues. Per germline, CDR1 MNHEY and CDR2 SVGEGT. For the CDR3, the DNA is TGTGCCAGCAGCACCCCCAGGAGACAGTCGGGAAACACCATATATTTT. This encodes CASSTPRRQSGNTIYF.

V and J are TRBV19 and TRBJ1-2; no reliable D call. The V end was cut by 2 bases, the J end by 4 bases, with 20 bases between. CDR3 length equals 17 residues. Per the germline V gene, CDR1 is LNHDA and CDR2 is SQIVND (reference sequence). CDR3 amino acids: CASSICGGGSSLYGYTF. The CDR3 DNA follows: TGTGCCAGTAGTATATGTGGAGGCGGCAGTTCACTCTATGGCTACACCTTC.

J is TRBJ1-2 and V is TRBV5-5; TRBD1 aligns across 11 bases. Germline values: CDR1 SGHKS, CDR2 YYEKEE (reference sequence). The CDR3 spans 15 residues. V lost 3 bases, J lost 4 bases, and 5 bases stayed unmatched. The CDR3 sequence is CASSSGQGVVYGYTF. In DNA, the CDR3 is TGTGCCAGCAGCTCGGGACAGGGGGTCGTCTATGGCTACACCTTC.

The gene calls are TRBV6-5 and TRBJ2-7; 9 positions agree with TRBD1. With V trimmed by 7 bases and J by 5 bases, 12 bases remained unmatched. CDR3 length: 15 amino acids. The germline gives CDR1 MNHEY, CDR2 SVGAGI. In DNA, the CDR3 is TGTGCCAGCACCGGCTCCGGGACAGGGATCGACGAGCAGTACTTC. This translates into CASTGSGTGIDEQYF.

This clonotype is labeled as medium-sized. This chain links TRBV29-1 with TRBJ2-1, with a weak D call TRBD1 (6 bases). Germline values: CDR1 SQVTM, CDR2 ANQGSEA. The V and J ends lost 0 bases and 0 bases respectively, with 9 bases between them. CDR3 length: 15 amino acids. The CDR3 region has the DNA TGCAGCGTTGAAGATCTGGGGGCCTCCTACAATGAGCAGTTCTTC. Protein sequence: CSVEDLGASYNEQFF.

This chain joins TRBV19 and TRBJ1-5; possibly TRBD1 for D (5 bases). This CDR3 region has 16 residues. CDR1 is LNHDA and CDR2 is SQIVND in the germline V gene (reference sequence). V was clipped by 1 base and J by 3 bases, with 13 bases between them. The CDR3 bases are TGTGCCAGTAGTATAGGCGCAGGGAGGGCCAATCAGCCCCAGCATTTT. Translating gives CASSIGAGRANQPQHF.

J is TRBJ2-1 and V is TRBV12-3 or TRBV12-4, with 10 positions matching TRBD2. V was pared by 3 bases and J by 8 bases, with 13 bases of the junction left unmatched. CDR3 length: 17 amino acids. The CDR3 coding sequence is TGTGCCAGCAGTTTGTGGGTCGAGCGGGGGGGCAAAGATGAGCAGTTCTTC. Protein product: CASSLWVERGGKDEQFF.